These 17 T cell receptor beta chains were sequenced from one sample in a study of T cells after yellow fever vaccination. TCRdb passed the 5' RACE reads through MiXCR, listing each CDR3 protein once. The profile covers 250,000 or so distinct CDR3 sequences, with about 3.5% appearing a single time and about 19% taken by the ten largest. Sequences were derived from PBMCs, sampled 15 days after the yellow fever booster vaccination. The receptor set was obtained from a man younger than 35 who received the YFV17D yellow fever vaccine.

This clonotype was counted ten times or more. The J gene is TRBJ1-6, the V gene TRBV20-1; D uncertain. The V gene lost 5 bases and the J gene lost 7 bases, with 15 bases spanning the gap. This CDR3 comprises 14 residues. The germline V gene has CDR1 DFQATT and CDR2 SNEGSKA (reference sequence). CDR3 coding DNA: TGCAGTGCTCCGCCCGCGGCGGGGAATTCACCCCTCCACTTT. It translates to CSAPPAAGNSPLHF.

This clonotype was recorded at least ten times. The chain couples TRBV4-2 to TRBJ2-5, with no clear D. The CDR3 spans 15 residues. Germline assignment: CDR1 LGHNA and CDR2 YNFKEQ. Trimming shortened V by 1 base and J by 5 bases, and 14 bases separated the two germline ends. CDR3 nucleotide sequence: TGTGCCAGCAGCCAAGCGTTAGTAGGAGAGGAGACCCAGTACTTC. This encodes CASSQALVGEETQYF.

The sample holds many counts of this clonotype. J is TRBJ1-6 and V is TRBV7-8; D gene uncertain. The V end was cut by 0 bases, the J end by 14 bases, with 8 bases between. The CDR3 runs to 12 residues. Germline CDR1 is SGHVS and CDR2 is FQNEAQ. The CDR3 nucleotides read TGTGCCAGCAGCTTAGCTGGCGAGACCCTCCACTTT. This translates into CASSLAGETLHF.

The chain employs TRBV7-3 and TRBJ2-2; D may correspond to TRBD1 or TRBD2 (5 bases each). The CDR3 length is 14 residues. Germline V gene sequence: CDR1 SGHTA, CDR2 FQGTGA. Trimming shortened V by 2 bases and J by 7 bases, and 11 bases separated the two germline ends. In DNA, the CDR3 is TGTGCCAGCAGCTTAGAGGGGTTCGACGGGGAGCTGTTTTTT. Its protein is CASSLEGFDGELFF.

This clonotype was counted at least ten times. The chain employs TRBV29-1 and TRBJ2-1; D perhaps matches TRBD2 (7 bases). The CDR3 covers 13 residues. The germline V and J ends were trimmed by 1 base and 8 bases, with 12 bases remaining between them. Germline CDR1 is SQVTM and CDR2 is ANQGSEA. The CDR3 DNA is TGCAGCGTTGAAGTCGCGGGGGCCCATGAGCAGTTCTTC. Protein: CSVEVAGAHEQFF.

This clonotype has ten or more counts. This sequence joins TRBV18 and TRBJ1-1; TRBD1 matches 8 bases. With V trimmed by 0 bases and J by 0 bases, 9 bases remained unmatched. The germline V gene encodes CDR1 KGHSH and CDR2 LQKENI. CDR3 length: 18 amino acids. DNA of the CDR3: TGTGCCAGCTCACCACCACGGGGCAACAGGGGGGTGAACACTGAAGCTTTCTTT. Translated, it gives CASSPPRGNRGVNTEAFF.

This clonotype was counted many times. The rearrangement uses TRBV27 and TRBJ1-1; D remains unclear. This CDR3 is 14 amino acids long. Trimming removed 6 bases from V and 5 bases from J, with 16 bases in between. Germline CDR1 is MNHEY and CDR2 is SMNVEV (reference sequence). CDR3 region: CASSSPWGRTEAFF. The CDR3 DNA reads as TGTGCCAGCAGCTCCCCATGGGGAAGGACTGAAGCTTTCTTT.

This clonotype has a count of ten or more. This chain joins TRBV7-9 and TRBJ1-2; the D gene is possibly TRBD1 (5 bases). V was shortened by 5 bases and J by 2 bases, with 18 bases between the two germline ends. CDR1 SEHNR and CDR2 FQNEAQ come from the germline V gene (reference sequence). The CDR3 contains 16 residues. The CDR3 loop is CASSPRTGDLNYGYTF. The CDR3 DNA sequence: TGTGCCAGCAGCCCCCGCACAGGCGACTTGAACTATGGCTACACCTTC. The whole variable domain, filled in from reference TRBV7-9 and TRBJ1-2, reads DTGVSQNPRHKITKRGQNVTFRCDPISEHNRLYWYRQTLGQGPEFLTYFQNEAQLEKSRLLSDRFSAERPKGSFSTLEIQRTEQGDSAMYLCASSPRTGDLNYGYTFGSGTRLTVV.

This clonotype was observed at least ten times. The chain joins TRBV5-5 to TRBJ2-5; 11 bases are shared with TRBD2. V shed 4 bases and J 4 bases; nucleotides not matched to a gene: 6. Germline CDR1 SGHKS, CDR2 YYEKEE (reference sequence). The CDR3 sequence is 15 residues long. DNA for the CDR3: TGTGCCAGCAGCCCCGGGACTAGCGGTATAGAGACCCAGTACTTC. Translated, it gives CASSPGTSGIETQYF.

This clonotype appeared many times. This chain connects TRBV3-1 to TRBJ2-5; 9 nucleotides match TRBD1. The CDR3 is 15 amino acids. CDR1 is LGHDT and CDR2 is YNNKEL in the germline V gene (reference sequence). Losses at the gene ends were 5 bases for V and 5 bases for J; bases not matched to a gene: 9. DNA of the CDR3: TGTGCCAGCAGCTTCGGGACAGGGAGTAGGGAGACCCAGTACTTC. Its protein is CASSFGTGSRETQYF.

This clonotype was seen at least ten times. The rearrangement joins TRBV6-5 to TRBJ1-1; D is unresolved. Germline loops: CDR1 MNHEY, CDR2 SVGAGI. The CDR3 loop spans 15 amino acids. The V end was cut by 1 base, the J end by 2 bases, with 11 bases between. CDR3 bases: TGTGCCAGCAGTTACTGGTCCGGAGCAAACACTGAAGCTTTCTTT. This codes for CASSYWSGANTEAFF.

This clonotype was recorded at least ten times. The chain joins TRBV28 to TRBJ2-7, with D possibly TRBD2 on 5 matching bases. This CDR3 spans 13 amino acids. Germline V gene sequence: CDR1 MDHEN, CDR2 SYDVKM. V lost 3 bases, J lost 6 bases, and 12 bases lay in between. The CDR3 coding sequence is TGTGCCAGCAGTTTCGGGGTTACCGGCGAGCAGTACGTC. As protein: CASSFGVTGEQYV.

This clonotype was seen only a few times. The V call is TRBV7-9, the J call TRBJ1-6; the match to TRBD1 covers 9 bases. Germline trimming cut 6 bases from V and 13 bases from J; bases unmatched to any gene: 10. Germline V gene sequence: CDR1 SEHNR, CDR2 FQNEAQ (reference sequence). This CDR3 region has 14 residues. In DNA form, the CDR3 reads TGTGCCAGCAGTCCTCGGGACAGGGTTTCGCCCCTCCACTTT. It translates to CASSPRDRVSPLHF.

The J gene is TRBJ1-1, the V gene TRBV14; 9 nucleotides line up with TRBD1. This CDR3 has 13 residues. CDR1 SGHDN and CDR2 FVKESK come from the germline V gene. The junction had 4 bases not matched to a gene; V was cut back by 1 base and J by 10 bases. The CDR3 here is CASSQAETGGAFF. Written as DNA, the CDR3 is TGTGCCAGCAGCCAAGCCGAGACAGGGGGAGCTTTCTTT. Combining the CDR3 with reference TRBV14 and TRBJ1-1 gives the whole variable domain EAGVTQFPSHSVIEKGQTVTLRCDPISGHDNLYWYRRVMGKEIKFLLHFVKESKQDESGMPNNRFLAERTGGTYSTLKVQPAELEDSGVYFCASSQAETGGAFFGQGTRLTVV.

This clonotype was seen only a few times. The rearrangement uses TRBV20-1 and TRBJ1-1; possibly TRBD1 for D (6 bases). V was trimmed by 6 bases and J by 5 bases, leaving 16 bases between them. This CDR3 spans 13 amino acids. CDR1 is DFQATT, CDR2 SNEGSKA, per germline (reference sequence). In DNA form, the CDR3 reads TGCAGTGCCGCACGGGGGGCCAGGACTGAAGCTTTCTTT. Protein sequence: CSAARGARTEAFF.

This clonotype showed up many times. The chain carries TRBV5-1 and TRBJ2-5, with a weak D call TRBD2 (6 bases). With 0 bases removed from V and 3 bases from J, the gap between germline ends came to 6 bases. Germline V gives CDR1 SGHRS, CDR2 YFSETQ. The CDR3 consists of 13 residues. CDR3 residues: CASSLGGEETQYF. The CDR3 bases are TGCGCCAGCAGCTTGGGCGGGGAAGAGACCCAGTACTTC.

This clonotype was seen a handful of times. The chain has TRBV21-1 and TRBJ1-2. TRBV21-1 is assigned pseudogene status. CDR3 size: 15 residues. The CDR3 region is CASSTRTLAQDGYTF. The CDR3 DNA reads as TGTGCCAGCAGCACCAGGACGTTGGCCCAAGATGGCTACACCTTC.